These T cell receptor beta chains were read from a single sample in a study of T-cell reconstitution after alpha-beta-depleted transplantation in children. Using its own MiXCR run on the PCR reads, TCRdb lists one record per CDR3 protein. Here the sample spans about 580,000 distinct CDR3 sequences, 27% being singletons. The source was PBMCs, collected before TCRalphabeta/CD19-depleted stem cell transplant. The source of these receptors is a boy under two years old with Wiskott-Aldrich syndrome, due to receive a stem cell transplant. The CDR3 runs from the conserved cysteine through the conserved F or W. The order of the fields is V gene, clone size, D gene, J gene, CDR3 DNA, CDR3 protein. The D gene is left open where the match is weak. Only part of the rows carry a size: once, few, many, or a class if the clone is expanded.

TRBV7-9	few	TRBD1	TRBJ2-5	TGTGCCAGCAGCTTAGCCCAGGACAGGGGTGGGGAGACCCAGTACTTC	CASSLAQDRGGETQYF
TRBV12-3/TRBV12-4	few	TRBD1	TRBJ2-1	TGTGCCAGCAGTTTGGGGACAGGGGCGATTTACAATGAGCAGTTCTTC	CASSLGTGAIYNEQFF
TRBV10-3	.	TRBD2	TRBJ2-2	TGTGCCATCGCGAGCGGGAGGAACACCGGGGAGCTGTTTTTT	CAIASGRNTGELFF
TRBV7-2	once	TRBD1	TRBJ1-2	TGTGCCAGCAGCCCGGGACAGGCTAGGCCCTATGGCTACACCTTC	CASSPGQARPYGYTF
TRBV2	.	.	TRBJ2-1	TGTGCCAGCAGTGAACTTGGCACCCGGTGGGACAATGAGCAGTTCTTC	CASSELGTRWDNEQFF
TRBV12-3/TRBV12-4	.	TRBD2	TRBJ2-5	TGTGCCAGCAACCCCGGGGAGGGAAAGACCCAGTACTTC	CASNPGEGKTQYF
TRBV15	.	.	TRBJ2-5	TGTGCCACCAGCAGAGGACCGAGACGGGAAGAGACCCAGTACTTC	CATSRGPRREETQYF
TRBV11-1	few	.	TRBJ2-1	TGTGCCAGCAGCCAGGGGCCTAGCGAGGTCCATGAGCAGTTCTTC	CASSQGPSEVHEQFF
TRBV5-1	.	TRBD1	TRBJ2-2	TGCGCCAGCAGCTCGGACAGGTCCTACACCGGGGAGCTGTTTTTT	CASSSDRSYTGELFF
TRBV7-2	.	TRBD1	TRBJ2-7	TGTGCCAGCAGCTCGGACAGGGAGAGCTACGAGCAGTACTTC	CASSSDRESYEQYF
TRBV4-2	.	TRBD2	TRBJ2-7	TGTGCCAGCAGCCAAGTACGGACTAGCGGGGCTTACGAGCAGTACTTC	CASSQVRTSGAYEQYF
TRBV30	few	TRBD1	TRBJ1-5	TGTGCCTGGACCGGGACAGGGGGAAATCAGCCCCAGCATTTT	CAWTGTGGNQPQHF
TRBV29-1	.	.	TRBJ2-3	TGCAGCGGGGTGGGGGCCGGGGGCACAGATACGCAGTATTTT	CSGVGAGGTDTQYF
TRBV6-2/TRBV6-3	.	.	TRBJ1-5	TGTGCCAGCACGTGGGGAGGCAATCAGCCCCAGCATTTT	CASTWGGNQPQHF
TRBV13	few	.	TRBJ2-1	TGTGCCAGCAGCCACATCCCCTCCGCGAATTTGCAGTTCTTC	CASSHIPSANLQFF
TRBV30	.	TRBD1	TRBJ2-1	TGTGCCTGGAGGGACATGGACAGGTACAATGAGCAGTTCTTC	CAWRDMDRYNEQFF
TRBV12-3/TRBV12-4	.	.	TRBJ1-6	TGTGCCAGCAGGGCGGGACCGATCTACTATAATTCACCCCTCCACTTT	CASRAGPIYYNSPLHF
TRBV12-3/TRBV12-4	.	.	TRBJ2-4	TGTGCCAGCAGTTGCTTAATAGCCAAAAACATTCAGTACTTC	CASSCLIAKNIQYF
TRBV18	.	.	TRBJ1-5	TGTGCCAGCTCACCTTTCGAGGGAAGCAATCAGCCCCAGCATTTT	CASSPFEGSNQPQHF
TRBV15	.	TRBD2	TRBJ2-1	TGTGCCACCAGCAGAATAGCGGGAGGCTCCTACAATGAGCAGTTCTTC	CATSRIAGGSYNEQFF
TRBV20-1	.	.	TRBJ2-3	TGCAGTGCGACGGCTTCTAGCACAGATACGCAGTATTTT	CSATASSTDTQYF
TRBV4-1	.	.	TRBJ1-1	TGCGCCAGCAGCCAATCGCAGGGGTTGATCACTGAAGCTTTCTTT	CASSQSQGLITEAFF